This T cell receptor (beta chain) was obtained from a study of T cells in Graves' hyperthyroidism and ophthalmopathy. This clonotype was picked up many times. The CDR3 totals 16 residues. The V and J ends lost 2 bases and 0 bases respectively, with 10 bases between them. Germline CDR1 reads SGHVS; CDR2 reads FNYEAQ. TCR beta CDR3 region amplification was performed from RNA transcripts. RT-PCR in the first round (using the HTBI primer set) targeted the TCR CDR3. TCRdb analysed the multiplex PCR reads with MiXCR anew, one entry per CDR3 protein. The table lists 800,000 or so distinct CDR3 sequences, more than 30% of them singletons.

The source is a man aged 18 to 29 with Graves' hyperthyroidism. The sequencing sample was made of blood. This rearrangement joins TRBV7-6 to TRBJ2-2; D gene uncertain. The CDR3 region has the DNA TGTGCCAGCAGCTTATACGCGACGACGAACACCGGGGAGCTGTTTTTT. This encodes CASSLYATTNTGELFF.